The rows below give T cell receptor beta chains drawn from one sample of a study of cytomegalovirus exposure and HLA in healthy donors. Only in-frame clones appear in the TCRdb table, and some are missing; sequencing was by immunoSEQ multiplex PCR. Of 150,000 to 200,000 clones listed, 70% to 80% are singletons. The sequenced sample was PBMCs. These receptors were obtained from a female donor in good health and CMV-seronegative. Each CDR3 is given with its conserved first and last residue. A D gene is named only where the DNA matches it firmly. Not every row has a clone size; where given, it reads once, few, many or a size class.

abundance	v_gene	d_gene	j_gene	CDR3aa	CDR3nt
.	TRBV7-2	.	TRBJ1-2	CASSLSGVGGYTF	TGTGCCAGCAGCTTGTCAGGGGTTGGTGGCTACACCTTC
once	TRBV28	TRBD1	TRBJ1-5	CASFSPGQISNQPQHF	TGTGCCAGCTTTAGTCCGGGACAGATTAGCAATCAGCCCCAGCATTTT
.	TRBV19	TRBD1	TRBJ1-2	CASSPIGDRGGGYTF	TGTGCCAGTAGTCCCATAGGGGACAGGGGCGGTGGCTACACCTTC
.	TRBV7-2	TRBD2	TRBJ2-1	CASSRLALSNEQFF	TGTGCCAGCAGTCGACTAGCGTTATCGAACGAGCAGTTCTTC
.	TRBV7-2	.	TRBJ1-5	CASSLAKFQGYSNQPQHF	TGTGCCAGCAGCTTAGCGAAGTTCCAGGGTTATAGCAATCAGCCCCAGCATTTT
few	TRBV7-2	TRBD2	TRBJ2-5	CASSPSGVGRAAETQYF	TGTGCCAGCAGCCCGAGCGGGGTGGGGAGGGCAGCGGAGACCCAGTACTTC
.	TRBV7-9	.	TRBJ2-1	CASSLVEAGLNEQFF	TGTGCCAGCAGCTTAGTCGAGGCGGGACTCAATGAGCAGTTCTTC
.	TRBV9	TRBD2	TRBJ2-5	CASSVGLAGGNQETQYF	TGTGCCAGCAGCGTAGGGCTAGCGGGGGGAAACCAAGAGACCCAGTACTTC
.	TRBV30	TRBD1	TRBJ1-4	CAWSVSAGQVPEKLFF	TGTGCCTGGAGTGTATCCGCTGGACAGGTTCCGGAAAAACTGTTTTTT
.	TRBV6-5	.	TRBJ2-7	CASSSPSASSYEQYF	TGTGCCAGCAGTTCGCCTAGCGCGAGCTCCTACGAGCAGTACTTC
.	TRBV18	TRBD1	TRBJ2-5	CASSPPQGARETQYF	TGTGCCAGCTCACCACCTCAGGGGGCAAGGGAGACCCAGTACTTC
.	TRBV29-1	TRBD2	TRBJ2-1	CSVAGGRAYNEQFF	TGCAGCGTTGCCGGCGGGAGGGCCTACAATGAGCAGTTCTTC
.	TRBV7-2	.	TRBJ2-1	CASSSRQAIYNEQFF	TGTGCCAGCAGTAGTCGTCAGGCGATCTACAATGAGCAGTTCTTC
few	TRBV27	.	TRBJ1-2	CASYTGLRNGYTF	TGTGCCAGCTACACAGGGTTACGAAATGGCTACACCTTC
.	TRBV5-1	.	TRBJ1-1	CASSVGVTEAFF	TGCGCCAGCAGCGTAGGAGTCACTGAAGCTTTCTTT
.	TRBV12-5	TRBD2	TRBJ2-3	CASGSLTSGGLTDTQYF	TGTGCTAGTGGTTCTCTGACTAGCGGGGGCCTCACAGATACGCAGTATTTT
.	TRBV30	.	TRBJ2-2	CAWRGGGSGELFF	TGTGCCTGGAGAGGGGGGGGCTCCGGGGAGCTGTTTTTT
.	TRBV7-9	.	TRBJ1-3	CASRPSSGNTIYF	TGTGCCAGCAGACCGAGCTCTGGAAACACCATATATTTT
few	TRBV5-1	TRBD1	TRBJ2-7	CASSFDRVKYEQYF	TGCGCCAGCAGCTTCGACAGGGTAAAATACGAGCAGTACTTC
.	TRBV11-2	TRBD2	TRBJ2-3	CASSLLLAATDTQYF	TGTGCCAGCAGCTTATTACTAGCGGCCACAGATACGCAGTATTTT
.	TRBV27	TRBD1	TRBJ1-2	CASSLTFGTAANYGYTF	TGTGCCAGCAGTTTAACTTTTGGGACAGCTGCTAACTATGGCTACACCTTC